This TCR beta chain was found in a study of siplizumab effects on memory and regulatory T cells. Some clones are missing from TCRdb's copy, which holds only in-frame ones; the method was immunoSEQ multiplex PCR. This table has about 100,000 clones, 91% appearing once. Study-wide results and caveats: No functional test confirmed suppression by proliferating siplizumab-culture Tregs. In unstimulated cells, naive T cells appeared more diverse than memory T cells and seemed major alloresponse contributors. Mappable alloreactive CD4+ clones were on average around 67% Treg-derived with siplizumab, roughly 25% in controls.

Trimming took off 1 base at V and 6 bases at J, with 4 bases between the two ends. This CDR3 is built from 12 residues. The germline V gene has CDR1 SGDLS and CDR2 YYNGEE. This clone appeared a single time. Its antigen is not known. The chain recombines TRBV9 with TRBJ2-2; D remains ambiguous. The sequenced sample consisted of CD4+ T cells sorted from blood. This TCR derives from a human donor in good health. In DNA form, the CDR3 reads TGTGCCAGCAGCGTAATCCCCGGGGAGCTGTTTTTT. As protein: CASSVIPGELFF.